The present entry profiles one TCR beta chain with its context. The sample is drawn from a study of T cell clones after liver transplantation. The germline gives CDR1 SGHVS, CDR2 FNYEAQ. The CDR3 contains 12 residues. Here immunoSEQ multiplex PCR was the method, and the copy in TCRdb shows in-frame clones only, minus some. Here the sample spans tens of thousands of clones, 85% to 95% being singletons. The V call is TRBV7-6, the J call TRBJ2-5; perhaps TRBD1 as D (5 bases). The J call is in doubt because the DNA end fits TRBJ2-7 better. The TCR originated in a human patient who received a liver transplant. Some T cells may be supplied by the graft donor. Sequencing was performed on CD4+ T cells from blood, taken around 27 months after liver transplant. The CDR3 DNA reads TGTGCCAGCAGCCTCGAGCAGGGCGAGCAGTACTTC. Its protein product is CASSLEQGEQYF.